This note documents a single TCR beta chain sequence. This record belongs to a study of beta chain features in type 1 diabetes. There are 20 residues in the CDR3. V lost 0 bases and J 0 bases, leaving 22 bases between the germline ends. The germline CDR1 and CDR2 sequences are LNHNV and YYDKDF (reference sequence). Expressed TCRB transcripts were sequenced, since all the RNA that had been isolated was reverse transcribed. Sequencing was performed with immunoSEQ multiplex PCR; in TCRdb, only in-frame clones are kept and a portion is missing. Altogether a few hundred thousand clones are present, roughly 14% being singletons, with the ten largest covering roughly 0.033%.

Sequenced: naive CD4+ T cells from blood. The V call is TRBV15, the J call TRBJ2-3; possibly TRBD1 for D (5 bases). This TCR was recovered from a man aged 25 to 45 in good health. CDR3 DNA sequence: TGTGCCACCAGCAGAGATCTCTGGAACAGGCCCCTGGCTAGCACAGATACGCAGTATTTT. This gives the protein CATSRDLWNRPLASTDTQYF.